The 21 T cell receptor beta chains given below trace back to one sample, sequenced in a study of identical twins. Via MiXCR, TCRdb re-called the 5' RACE reads, giving one row per CDR3 protein. The table shows 200,000 or so distinct CDR3 sequences, with roughly 15% occurring only once. These data were likewise used in another study, on T cells expressing NK-cell markers.

Sequenced: CD8+ T cells sorted from blood. The receptor source for this set is a woman younger than 35 in good health.

This clonotype turned up a few times. The chain has TRBV5-1 and TRBJ2-1; D not certain. Germline V gives CDR1 SGHRS, CDR2 YFSETQ. V dropped 2 bases and J dropped 12 bases, with 27 bases sitting between them. The CDR3 extends over 17 amino acids. In nucleotides, the CDR3 is TGCGCCAGCAGCTTACTCTACCAGGAACCGGCGATATCGGTGCAGTTCTTC. Its translation is CASSLLYQEPAISVQFF.

This clonotype has only a few counts. This rearrangement joins TRBV27 to TRBJ1-4; unclear D gene. The germline V and J ends were trimmed by 4 bases and 6 bases, with 9 bases remaining between them. Germline-derived CDR1 and CDR2 are MNHEY and SMNVEV (reference sequence). The CDR3 is made up of 13 amino acids. The CDR3 bases are TGTGCCAGCAGTTCGACGGCGGATGAAAAACTGTTTTTT. As protein: CASSSTADEKLFF.

This clonotype was observed a few times. The chain is built from TRBV9 and TRBJ2-7, with TRBD1 matching 9 bases. This CDR3 contains 14 residues. Germline CDR1 SGDLS, CDR2 YYNGEE. Trimming removed 3 bases from V and 6 bases from J; junction bases left unmatched: 7. CDR3 DNA sequence: TGTGCCAGCAGCGAGGGGACAGGGTATCCCGAGCAGTACTTC. Protein sequence: CASSEGTGYPEQYF.

The rearrangement links TRBV12-3 or TRBV12-4 to TRBJ2-7, with 7 bases identical to TRBD1. V was pared by 5 bases and J by 1 base, with 5 bases of the junction left unmatched. The CDR3 is 14 residues long. The CDR3 bases are TGTGCCAGCAGTCCATGGGACAGTTCCTACGAGCAGTACTTC. Translating it yields CASSPWDSSYEQYF.

This chain connects TRBV4-1 to TRBJ2-5; 7 bases fit TRBD1. Germline V lookup: CDR1 MGHRA, CDR2 YSYEKL. The CDR3 loop spans 15 amino acids. Trimming cost V 3 bases and J 1 base; bases outside gene matches: 5. This CDR3 reads CASSQADRPQETQYF. Here the CDR3 DNA reads TGCGCCAGCAGCCAGGCGGACAGGCCCCAAGAGACCCAGTACTTC.

This chain joins TRBV6-5 and TRBJ2-1; 11 bases line up with TRBD2. The germline CDR1 and CDR2 sequences are MNHEY and SVGAGI. The junction had 10 bases not matched to a gene; V was cut back by 4 bases and J by 5 bases. There are 17 residues in the CDR3. The CDR3: CASSLIAGGPVDNEQFF. The CDR3 DNA is TGTGCCAGCAGTTTAATAGCGGGAGGGCCGGTTGACAATGAGCAGTTCTTC.

This clonotype appeared once. The chain couples TRBV3-1 to TRBJ2-7; D might be TRBD1 or TRBD2, each matching 5 bases. There are 15 residues in the CDR3. Germline loops: CDR1 LGHDT, CDR2 YNNKEL (reference sequence). Deletions cut 1 base from V and 2 bases from J, with 12 bases between. The DNA for the CDR3 is TGTGCCAGCAGCCAAGGTCATCAGGGACCCTACGAGCAGTACTTC. Its protein is CASSQGHQGPYEQYF.

This clonotype has a handful of counts. This chain links TRBV7-9 with TRBJ2-1; D unresolved. Germline CDR1 SEHNR, CDR2 FQNEAQ (reference sequence). The V and J ends lost 1 base and 2 bases respectively, with 12 bases between them. The CDR3 extends over 16 amino acids. The CDR3 reads CASSLVSTRTYNEQFF. The CDR3 region has the DNA TGTGCCAGCAGCTTAGTGTCGACCAGAACCTACAATGAGCAGTTCTTC.

The chain has TRBV4-3 and TRBJ1-1, with D unresolved. The CDR3 length is 15 residues. Germline loops: CDR1 LGHNA, CDR2 YSLEER. V was cut by 0 bases and J by 0 bases, with 8 bases left in between. The CDR3 sequence is CASSQEIRLNTEAFF. The CDR3 bases are TGCGCCAGCAGCCAAGAAATTCGGCTGAACACTGAAGCTTTCTTT.

CDR3 nucleotides: TGTGCCAGCAGCTTGTCGGGGAATAGCAATCAGCCCCAGCATTTT. It encodes CASSLSGNSNQPQHF. The chain carries TRBV5-5 and TRBJ1-5; no clear D gene. Germline loops: CDR1 SGHKS, CDR2 YYEKEE (reference sequence). The length of the CDR3 is 15 residues. Between the trimmed V and J ends, which lost 1 base and 0 bases, there was a span of 8 bases.

The chain joins TRBV5-5 to TRBJ2-1; the match to TRBD1 covers 9 bases. In germline, CDR1 is SGHKS, CDR2 YYEKEE (reference sequence). The length of the CDR3 is 15 residues. The V gene end was trimmed by 1 base and the J gene end by 6 bases; junction bases not matched to a gene: 5. CDR3 amino acids: CASSLLRTGVNEQFF. CDR3 coding DNA: TGTGCCAGCAGCTTGCTGCGGACAGGGGTCAATGAGCAGTTCTTC.

This chain connects TRBV4-3 to TRBJ2-7, with D unclear. The germline gives CDR1 LGHNA, CDR2 YSLEER. The CDR3 has 14 residues. The V gene lost 0 bases and the J gene lost 2 bases, with 8 bases spanning the gap. The CDR3 nucleotides are TGCGCCAGCAGCCAAGATCGAGTCGCCTACGAGCAGTACTTC. Translated: CASSQDRVAYEQYF.

This chain links TRBV6-6 with TRBJ2-7, with D unclear. This CDR3 comprises 13 residues. Germline CDR1 MNHNY, CDR2 SVGAGI (reference sequence). With 4 bases removed from V and 0 bases from J, the gap between germline ends came to 7 bases. Written as DNA, the CDR3 is TGTGCCAGCAGTTGGGCTAGCTCCTACGAGCAGTACTTC. Translation gives CASSWASSYEQYF.

This clonotype appeared a few times. The chain couples TRBV5-6 to TRBJ1-6; no reliable D call. The V and J ends lost 3 bases and 3 bases respectively, with 10 bases between them. The germline CDR1 and CDR2 sequences are SGHDT and YYEEEE. This CDR3 comprises 15 residues. The CDR3, as DNA: TGTGCCAGCAGCTCGGCCGGGAACTATAATTCACCCCTCCACTTT. Encoded protein: CASSSAGNYNSPLHF.

The chain uses TRBV29-1 and TRBJ2-7; the D is unclear. Looked up from germline, CDR1 is SQVTM and CDR2 is ANQGSEA. The CDR3 sequence is 10 residues long. Trimming took 3 bases from V and 6 from J, leaving 6 bases between them. CDR3 loop: CSVEVGEQYF. The CDR3, as DNA: TGCAGCGTTGAGGTAGGCGAGCAGTACTTC.

The CDR3 DNA follows: TGCAGTGCACATGCCGGGACAGGGATTTACAATGAGCAGTTCTTC. It encodes CSAHAGTGIYNEQFF. This sequence joins TRBV20-1 and TRBJ2-1; 9 bases are a match to TRBD1. There are 15 residues in the CDR3. V lost 6 bases and J lost 4; bases outside the gene matches: 10. The germline V gene has CDR1 DFQATT and CDR2 SNEGSKA (reference sequence).

This clonotype was found a few times. This chain joins TRBV14 and TRBJ2-1, with 10 bases matching TRBD2. CDR1 and CDR2 (germline): SGHDN, FVKESK. The CDR3 runs to 19 residues. The ends lost 0 bases at V and 2 bases at J; junction bases unmatched: 10. Written as DNA, the CDR3 is TGTGCCAGCAGCCAAGAGTTGTCCCTAGCGGGAGCCGCCTACAATGAGCAGTTCTTC. Protein: CASSQELSLAGAAYNEQFF.

Many counts were recorded for this clonotype. DNA of the CDR3: TGCGCCAGCAGCTGGGACAGGTCAAGCTCCTACGAGCAGTACTTC. This gives the protein CASSWDRSSSYEQYF. V is TRBV4-3 and J is TRBJ2-7, with 8 bases lining up with TRBD1. The CDR3 spans 15 residues. V gave up 5 bases and J gave up 0 bases; unmatched junction bases: 6. Germline assignment: CDR1 LGHNA and CDR2 YSLEER.

The rearrangement uses TRBV30 and TRBJ2-1; D remains ambiguous. In germline, CDR1 is GTSNPN, CDR2 SVGIG (reference sequence). This CDR3 is built from 12 residues. V was pared by 7 bases and J by 1 base, with 8 bases between. The CDR3 DNA reads TGTGCCTTTTCCGGGTCCTACAATGAGCAGTTCTTC. Protein: CAFSGSYNEQFF.

In its sample, this clonotype was seen a few times. The CDR3 protein is CASSLQGNQPQHF. CDR3 nucleotide sequence: TGTGCCAGCAGTTTACAGGGGAATCAGCCCCAGCATTTT. J is TRBJ1-5 and V is TRBV6-5; 7 nucleotides match TRBD1. Trimming took 4 bases from V and 4 from J; bases not matched to a gene: 1. The CDR3 spans 13 residues. Germline CDR1 MNHEY, CDR2 SVGAGI.

This clonotype was recorded a few times. The rearrangement joins TRBV7-9 to TRBJ1-2, with 7 bases aligning to TRBD1. The CDR3 contains 13 residues. Germline V CDR1 and CDR2: SEHNR, FQNEAQ (reference sequence). V dropped 5 bases and J dropped 1; count of bases not matched to a gene: 1. CDR3 region: CASSRDSNYGYTF. CDR3 coding DNA: TGTGCCAGCAGCCGGGACAGTAACTATGGCTACACCTTC.